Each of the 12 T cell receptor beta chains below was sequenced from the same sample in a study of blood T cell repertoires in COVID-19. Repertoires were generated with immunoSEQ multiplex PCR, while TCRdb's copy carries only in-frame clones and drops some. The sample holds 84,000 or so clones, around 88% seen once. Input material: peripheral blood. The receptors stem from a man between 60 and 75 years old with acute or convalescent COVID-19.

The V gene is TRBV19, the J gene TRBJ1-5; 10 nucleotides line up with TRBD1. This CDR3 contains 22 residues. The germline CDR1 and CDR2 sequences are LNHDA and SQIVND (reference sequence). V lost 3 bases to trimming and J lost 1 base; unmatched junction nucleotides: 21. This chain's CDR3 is CASSMIPTGGLALGISNQPQHF. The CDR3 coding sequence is TGTGCCAGTAGTATGATCCCGACAGGGGGCTTAGCGTTGGGTATAAGCAATCAGCCCCAGCATTTT.

The CDR3 nucleotides are TGTGCCAGTAGGTCCGGGACAGGGGGCGCGGATACGCAGTATTTT. Residues: CASRSGTGGADTQYF. The gene calls are TRBV19 and TRBJ2-3, with TRBD1 identical over 12 bases. The CDR3 has 15 residues. Germline trimming cut 6 bases from V and 6 bases from J; bases unmatched to any gene: 7. Germline assignment: CDR1 LNHDA and CDR2 SQIVND (reference sequence).

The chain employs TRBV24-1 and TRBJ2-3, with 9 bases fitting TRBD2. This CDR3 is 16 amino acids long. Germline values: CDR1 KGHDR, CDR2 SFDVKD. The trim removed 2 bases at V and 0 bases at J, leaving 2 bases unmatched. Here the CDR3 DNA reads TGTGCCACCAGTGATTCTAGCGGGGTCAGCACAGATACGCAGTATTTT. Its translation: CATSDSSGVSTDTQYF.

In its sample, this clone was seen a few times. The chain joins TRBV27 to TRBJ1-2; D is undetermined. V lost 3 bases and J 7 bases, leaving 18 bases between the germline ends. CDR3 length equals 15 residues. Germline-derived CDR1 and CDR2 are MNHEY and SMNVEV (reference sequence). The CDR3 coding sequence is TGTGCCAGCAGTTTTAGGCTGGCGGAATCCAGTGGCTACACCTTC. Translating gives CASSFRLAESSGYTF.

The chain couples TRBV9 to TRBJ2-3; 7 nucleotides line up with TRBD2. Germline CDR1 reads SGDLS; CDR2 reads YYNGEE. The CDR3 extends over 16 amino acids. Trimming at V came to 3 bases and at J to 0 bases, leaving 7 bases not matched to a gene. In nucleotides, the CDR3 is TGTGCCAGCAGCGCCGTTCGCGGGGGTAGCACAGATACGCAGTATTTT. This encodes CASSAVRGGSTDTQYF.

In DNA, the CDR3 is TGTGCCAGCAGCAACGGGGGGGACTACGAGCAGTACTTC. Protein product: CASSNGGDYEQYF. The chain employs TRBV6-1 and TRBJ2-7, with 8 bases lining up with TRBD2. This CDR3 has 13 residues. Trimming cost V 6 bases and J 3 bases; bases outside gene matches: 4. Per germline, CDR1 MNHNS and CDR2 SASEGT.

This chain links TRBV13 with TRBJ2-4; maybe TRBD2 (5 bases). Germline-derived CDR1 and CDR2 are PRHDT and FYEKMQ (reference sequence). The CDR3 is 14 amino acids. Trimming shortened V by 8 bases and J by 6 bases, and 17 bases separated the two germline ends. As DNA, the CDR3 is TGTGCCAGCGCTGTCTCGGGATCGGGAAACATTCAGTACTTC. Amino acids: CASAVSGSGNIQYF. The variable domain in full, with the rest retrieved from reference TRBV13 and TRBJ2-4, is AAGVIQSPRHLIKEKRETATLKCYPIPRHDTVYWYQQGPGQDPQFLISFYEKMQSDKGSIPDRFSAQQFSDYHSELNMSSLELGDSALYFCASAVSGSGNIQYFGAGTRLSVL.

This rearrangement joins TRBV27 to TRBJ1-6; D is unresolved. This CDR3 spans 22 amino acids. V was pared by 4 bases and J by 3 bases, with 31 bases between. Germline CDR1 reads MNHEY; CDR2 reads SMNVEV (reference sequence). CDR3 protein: CASSSTEWRSAPNTNYNSPLHF. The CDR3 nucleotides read TGTGCCAGCAGTTCCACTGAGTGGCGGTCGGCACCTAACACAAACTATAATTCACCCCTCCACTTT.

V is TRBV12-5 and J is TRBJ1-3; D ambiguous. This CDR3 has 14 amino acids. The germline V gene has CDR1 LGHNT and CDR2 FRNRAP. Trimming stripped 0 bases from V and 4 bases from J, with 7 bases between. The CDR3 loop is CASGLVEPGNTIYF. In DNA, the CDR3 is TGTGCTAGTGGTTTGGTTGAGCCCGGAAACACCATATATTTT. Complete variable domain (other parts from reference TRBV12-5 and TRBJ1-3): DARVTQTPRHKVTEMGQEVTMRCQPILGHNTVFWYRQTMMQGLELLAYFRNRAPLDDSGMPKDRFSAEMPDATLATLKIQPSEPRDSAVYFCASGLVEPGNTIYFGEGSWLTVV.

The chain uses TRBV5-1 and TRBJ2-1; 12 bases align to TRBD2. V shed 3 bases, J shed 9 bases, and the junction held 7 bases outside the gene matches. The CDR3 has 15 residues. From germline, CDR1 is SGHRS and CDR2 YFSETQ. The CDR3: CASSSGTSGSGEQFF. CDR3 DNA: TGCGCCAGCAGCTCCGGGACTAGCGGGTCTGGTGAGCAGTTCTTC.

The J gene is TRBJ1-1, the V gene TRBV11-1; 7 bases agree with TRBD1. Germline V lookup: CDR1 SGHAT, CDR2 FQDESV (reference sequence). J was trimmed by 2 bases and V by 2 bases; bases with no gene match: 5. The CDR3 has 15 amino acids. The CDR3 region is CASSLKQGYNTEAFF. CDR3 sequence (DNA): TGTGCCAGCAGCTTAAAACAGGGGTATAACACTGAAGCTTTCTTT.

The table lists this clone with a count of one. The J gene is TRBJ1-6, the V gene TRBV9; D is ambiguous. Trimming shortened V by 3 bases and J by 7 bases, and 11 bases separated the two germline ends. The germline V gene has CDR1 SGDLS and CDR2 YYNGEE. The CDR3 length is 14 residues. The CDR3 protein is CASSGGSANSPLHF. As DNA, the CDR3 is TGTGCCAGCAGCGGCGGGTCAGCGAATTCACCCCTCCACTTT.